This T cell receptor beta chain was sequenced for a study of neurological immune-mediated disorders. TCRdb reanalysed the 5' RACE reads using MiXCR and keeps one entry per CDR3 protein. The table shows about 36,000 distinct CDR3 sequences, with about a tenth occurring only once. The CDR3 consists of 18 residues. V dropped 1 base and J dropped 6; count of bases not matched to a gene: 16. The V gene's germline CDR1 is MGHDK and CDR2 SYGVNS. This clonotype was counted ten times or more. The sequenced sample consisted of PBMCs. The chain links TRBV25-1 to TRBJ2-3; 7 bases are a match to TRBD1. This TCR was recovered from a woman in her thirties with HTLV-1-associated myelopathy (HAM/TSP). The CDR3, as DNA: TGTGCCAGCAGTGAATCAGTGACAGGGTGGGATCCGGTGGATACGCAGTATTTT. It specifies CASSESVTGWDPVDTQYF.